The clone carrying this T cell receptor (beta chain) was counted a few times. What it recognizes is unknown. The data were taken from a study of CD8 T cells in ankylosing spondylitis. General study findings and limits: A motif of 7 or 8 highly homologous TCR beta variants was seen as apparently characteristic of ankylosing spondylitis blood.

TCRdb re-derived calls from the 5' RACE reads in MiXCR, one entry per CDR3 protein. The data show over 200,000 distinct CDR3 sequences, with around 18% seen just once and roughly 43% held by the top ten. Germline V gene sequence: CDR1 MNHEY, CDR2 SMNVEV (reference sequence). J was trimmed by 4 bases and V by 6 bases; bases with no gene match: 5. CDR3 length equals 14 residues. This chain connects TRBV27 to TRBJ2-3; 9 bases align to TRBD2. Sequenced material: blood, either unsorted or a sorted T cell fraction (not recorded which). This TCR derives from a male donor with ankylosing spondylitis. CDR3 sequence (DNA): TGTGCCAGCAGCAACCGACTAGCGGCAGATACGCAGTATTTT. It is translated as CASSNRLAADTQYF.